The 21 T cell receptor beta chains reported below all come from one sample, sequenced in a study of technical replicates of blood from a handful of donors. Method: immunoSEQ multiplex PCR; TCRdb's copy keeps in-frame clones and lacks some. The sample contains 85,000 to 100,000 clones, 90% to 97% of which appear only once. Sample: T cells isolated from PBMCs. The receptors were sampled from a human donor in good health.

J is TRBJ2-2 and V is TRBV4-1, with a tentative D call TRBD2 (6 bases). V was shortened by 4 bases and J by 6 bases, with 15 bases between the two germline ends. This CDR3 is built from 15 residues. In germline, CDR1 is MGHRA, CDR2 YSYEKL. In nucleotides, the CDR3 is TGCGCCAGCAGCCTCCCACTAGCCGTGGCCGGGGAGCTGTTTTTT. This gives the protein CASSLPLAVAGELFF.

The chain has TRBV27 and TRBJ1-5; D perhaps matches TRBD1 (5 bases). This CDR3 has 13 amino acids. Germline V gives CDR1 MNHEY, CDR2 SMNVEV (reference sequence). Trimming removed 5 bases from V and 4 bases from J, with 9 bases in between. The CDR3, as DNA: TGTGCCAGCAGTCTAGACAGAAATCAGCCCCAGCATTTT. Protein sequence: CASSLDRNQPQHF.

The V call is TRBV5-1, the J call TRBJ2-5; 9 positions match TRBD1. The V and J ends lost 4 bases and 5 bases, in that order; junction bases with no gene match: 12. The CDR3 runs 16 residues. The germline V gene encodes CDR1 SGHRS and CDR2 YFSETQ. CDR3 nucleotides: TGCGCCAGCAGCAAGGACAGGGGCGACCGAACGGAGACCCAGTACTTC. Translation gives CASSKDRGDRTETQYF.

V and J are TRBV5-1 and TRBJ2-2, with D perhaps matching TRBD2 (7 bases). V was cut by 2 bases and J by 3 bases, with 11 bases left in between. CDR3 size: 15 residues. CDR1 and CDR2 (germline): SGHRS, YFSETQ. This CDR3 is CASSLGGADTGELFF. The CDR3 nucleotides read TGCGCCAGCAGCTTAGGGGGGGCCGACACCGGGGAGCTGTTTTTT. Using reference TRBV5-1 and TRBJ2-2 for the parts outside the CDR3, the full variable domain is KAGVTQTPRYLIKTRGQQVTLSCSPISGHRSVSWYQQTPGQGLQFLFEYFSETQRNKGNFPGRFSGRQFSNSRSEMNVSTLELGDSALYLCASSLGGADTGELFFGEGSRLTVL.

This chain uses TRBV15 with TRBJ2-7; 9 bases line up with TRBD1. The V gene end was trimmed by 9 bases and the J gene end by 5 bases; junction bases not matched to a gene: 11. Germline lookup yields CDR1 LNHNV and CDR2 YYDKDF (reference sequence). This CDR3 comprises 14 residues. CDR3 DNA sequence: TGTGCCACGCTATCCGGGACAGGGAACGACGAGCAGTACTTC. This translates into CATLSGTGNDEQYF.

The chain joins TRBV5-5 to TRBJ2-6; no reliable D call. The germline V gene encodes CDR1 SGHKS and CDR2 YYEKEE (reference sequence). With 0 bases removed from V and 1 base from J, the gap between germline ends came to 2 bases. The CDR3 runs to 14 residues. CDR3 region: CASSLASGANVLTF. As DNA, the CDR3 is TGTGCCAGCAGCTTGGCGTCTGGGGCCAACGTCCTGACTTTC.

This chain joins TRBV7-9 and TRBJ1-5, with 11 bases fitting TRBD1. In germline, CDR1 is SEHNR, CDR2 FQNEAQ (reference sequence). The CDR3 is 17 amino acids. Losses at the gene ends were 0 bases for V and 5 bases for J; bases not matched to a gene: 6. The CDR3 DNA reads as TGTGCCAGCAGCTTAGCGGGGACAGGGGGGAGTCATCAGCCCCAGCATTTT. Translating gives CASSLAGTGGSHQPQHF.

CDR3 coding DNA: TGTGCCAGCAGGGGGGACTTCTACAATGAGCAGTTCTTC. It encodes CASRGDFYNEQFF. The rearrangement joins TRBV6-1 to TRBJ2-1; a weak D match, TRBD2 (6 bases). The CDR3 is made up of 13 amino acids. Germline V lookup: CDR1 MNHNS, CDR2 SASEGT. The ends were cut back, 6 bases at V and 3 bases at J, with 9 bases in the middle.

This chain connects TRBV21-1 to TRBJ1-2; the table's D call of TRBD1 was not tested on the DNA. TRBV21-1 is shown as a pseudogene. The CDR3 spans 14 residues. For the CDR3, the DNA is TGTGCCAGCAGCTCTACAGGTCAAGTCTATGGCTACACCTTC. Its translation is CASSSTGQVYGYTF.

The chain combines TRBV7-2 with TRBJ1-3; D is perhaps TRBD1 (6 bases). CDR1 and CDR2 (germline): SGHTA, FQGNSA. The CDR3 is 14 residues long. Deletions cut 4 bases from V and 4 bases from J, with 11 bases between. In DNA, the CDR3 is TGTGCCAGCAGCTATTACCAGGGGGGAAACACCATATATTTT. This encodes CASSYYQGGNTIYF.

The chain links TRBV2 to TRBJ1-5, with D possibly matching TRBD1 (5 bases). Trimming shortened V by 6 bases and J by 3 bases, and 15 bases separated the two germline ends. The germline V gene encodes CDR1 SNHLY and CDR2 FYNNEI. This CDR3 is built from 15 residues. The CDR3 loop reads CASSGGVGSNQPQHF. The CDR3 nucleotides are TGTGCCAGCAGCGGGGGGGTAGGGTCCAATCAGCCCCAGCATTTT. Based on the CDR3 plus reference TRBV2 and TRBJ1-5, the full variable domain is EPEVTQTPSHQVTQMGQEVILRCVPISNHLYFYWYRQILGQKVEFLVSFYNNEISEKSEIFDDQFSVERPDGSNFTLKIRSTKLEDSAMYFCASSGGVGSNQPQHFGDGTRLSIL.

The chain recombines TRBV7-6 with TRBJ1-1; 10 bases agree with TRBD1. In germline, CDR1 is SGHVS, CDR2 FNYEAQ. This CDR3 spans 16 amino acids. Losses at the gene ends were 1 base for V and 5 bases for J; bases not matched to a gene: 7. The CDR3 region is CASSLDLDRGKTEAFF. The CDR3 nucleotides are TGTGCCAGCAGCTTAGACCTGGACAGGGGGAAAACTGAAGCTTTCTTT.

V gene TRBV2 combines with J gene TRBJ2-7; maybe TRBD2 (7 bases). Between the trimmed V and J ends, which lost 6 bases and 4 bases, there was a span of 10 bases. The CDR3 extends over 12 amino acids. The germline gives CDR1 SNHLY, CDR2 FYNNEI. CDR3 nucleotide sequence: TGTGCCAGCAGGAGGGGGGGGTACGAGCAGTACTTC. Encoded protein: CASRRGGYEQYF.

The chain combines TRBV14 with TRBJ2-4; no clear D gene. The CDR3 length is 16 residues. V lost 0 bases and J 5 bases, leaving 14 bases between the germline ends. Germline CDR1 is SGHDN and CDR2 is FVKESK. Here the CDR3 DNA reads TGTGCCAGCAGCCAAGATATCGTAGCATTGGAAAACATTCAGTACTTC. This encodes CASSQDIVALENIQYF.

This clone was recorded only once. The gene calls are TRBV19 and TRBJ1-1, with D possibly being TRBD1 (5 bases). V dropped 3 bases and J dropped 4 bases, with 9 bases sitting between them. Per germline, CDR1 LNHDA and CDR2 SQIVND (reference sequence). The CDR3 is made up of 13 amino acids. CDR3 nucleotides: TGTGCCAGTAGTATGAGCAGGGCCACTGAAGCTTTCTTT. It codes for CASSMSRATEAFF.

The V call is TRBV6-1, the J call TRBJ1-2; the D is unclear. V shed 1 base and J shed 6 bases, with 12 bases lying between them. CDR3 size: 14 residues. Germline V gene lookup returns CDR1 MNHNS and CDR2 SASEGT. CDR3 DNA sequence: TGTGCCAGCAGTGAAGACGTGGGGAGGAATGGCTACACCTTC. Translating it yields CASSEDVGRNGYTF.

The V gene is TRBV4-1, the J gene TRBJ2-5, with 7 bases lining up with TRBD2. V lost 1 base, J lost 4 bases, and 6 bases stayed unmatched. The V gene's germline CDR1 is MGHRA and CDR2 YSYEKL. This CDR3 comprises 15 residues. The CDR3: CASSQADWEGETQYF. In nucleotides, the CDR3 is TGCGCCAGCAGCCAAGCGGACTGGGAGGGAGAGACCCAGTACTTC.

The rearrangement links TRBV14 to TRBJ2-2; D unclear. V was shortened by 10 bases and J by 1 base, with 10 bases between the two germline ends. CDR1 SGHDN and CDR2 FVKESK come from the germline V gene. This CDR3 comprises 13 residues. Written as DNA, the CDR3 is TGTGCCAACCTCAGAAAGAACACCGGGGAGCTGTTTTTT. Translating it yields CANLRKNTGELFF.

This clone was detected only once. The chain employs TRBV28 and TRBJ2-1, with TRBD2 matching over 9 bases. The germline CDR1 and CDR2 sequences are MDHEN and SYDVKM. V lost 8 bases, J lost 7 bases, and 12 bases stayed unmatched. This CDR3 region has 15 residues. CDR3 coding DNA: TGTGCCAGCGAGATATGGGGCGGGAGGGCGAATGAGCAGTTCTTC. Translation: CASEIWGGRANEQFF.

This chain connects TRBV15 to TRBJ2-3; D uncertain. Germline V gene data show CDR1 as LNHNV and CDR2 as YYDKDF (reference sequence). The V end was cut by 5 bases, the J end by 0 bases, with 3 bases between. This CDR3 is 12 amino acids long. The CDR3 loop is CATSLSTDTQYF. DNA of the CDR3: TGTGCCACCAGCCTGAGCACAGATACGCAGTATTTT. Combining the CDR3 with reference TRBV15 and TRBJ2-3 gives the whole variable domain DAMVIQNPRYQVTQFGKPVTLSCSQTLNHNVMYWYQQKSSQAPKLLFHYYDKDFNNEADTPDNFQSRRPNTSFCFLDIRSPGLGDTAMYLCATSLSTDTQYFGPGTRLTVL.

The chain uses TRBV29-1 and TRBJ2-7, with TRBD2 matching 11 bases. The CDR3 runs to 13 residues. The germline gives CDR1 SQVTM, CDR2 ANQGSEA. V shed 3 bases and J 6 bases; nucleotides not matched to a gene: 4. The CDR3: CSVEGLAESEQYF. The CDR3 nucleotides are TGCAGCGTTGAGGGACTAGCGGAGAGCGAGCAGTACTTC.